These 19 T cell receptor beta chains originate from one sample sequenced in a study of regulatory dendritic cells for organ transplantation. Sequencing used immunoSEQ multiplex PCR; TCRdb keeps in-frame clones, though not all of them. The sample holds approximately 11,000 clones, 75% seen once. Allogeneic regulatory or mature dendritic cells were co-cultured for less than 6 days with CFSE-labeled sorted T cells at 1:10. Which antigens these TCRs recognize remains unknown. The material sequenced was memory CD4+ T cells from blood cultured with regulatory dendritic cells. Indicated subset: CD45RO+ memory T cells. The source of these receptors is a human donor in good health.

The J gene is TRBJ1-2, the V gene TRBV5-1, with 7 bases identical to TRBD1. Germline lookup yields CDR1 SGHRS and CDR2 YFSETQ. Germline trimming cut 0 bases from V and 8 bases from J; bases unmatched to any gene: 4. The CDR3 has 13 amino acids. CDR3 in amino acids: CASSLATGDGYTF. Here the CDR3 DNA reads TGCGCCAGCAGCTTGGCCACAGGGGACGGCTACACCTTC.

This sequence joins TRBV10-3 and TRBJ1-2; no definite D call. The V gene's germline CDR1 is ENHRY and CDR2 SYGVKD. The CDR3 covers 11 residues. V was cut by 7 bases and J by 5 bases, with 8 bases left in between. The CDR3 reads CAIMEGYGYTF. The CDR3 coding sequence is TGTGCCATCATGGAGGGATATGGCTACACCTTC.

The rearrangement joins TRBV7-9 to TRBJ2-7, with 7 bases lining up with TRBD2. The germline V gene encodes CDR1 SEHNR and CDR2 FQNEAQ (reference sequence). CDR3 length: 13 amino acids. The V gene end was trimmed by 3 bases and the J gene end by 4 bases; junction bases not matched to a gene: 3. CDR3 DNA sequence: TGTGCCAGCAGCTTTCGGGGGGAGTACGAGCAGTACTTC. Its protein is CASSFRGEYEQYF.

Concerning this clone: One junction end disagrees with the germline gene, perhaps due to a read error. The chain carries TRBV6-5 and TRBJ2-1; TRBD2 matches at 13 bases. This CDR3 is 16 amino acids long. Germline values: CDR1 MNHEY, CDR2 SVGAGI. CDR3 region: CAGSSTSGGAVNEQFF. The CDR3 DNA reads TGTGCCGGCAGTTCCACTAGCGGGGGGGCCGTCAATGAGCAGTTCTTC.

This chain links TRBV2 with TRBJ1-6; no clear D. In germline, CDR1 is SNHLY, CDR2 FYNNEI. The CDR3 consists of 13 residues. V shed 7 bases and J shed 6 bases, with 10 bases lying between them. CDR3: CASTRKLNSPLHF. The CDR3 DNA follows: TGTGCCAGCACAAGAAAACTTAATTCACCCCTCCACTTT.

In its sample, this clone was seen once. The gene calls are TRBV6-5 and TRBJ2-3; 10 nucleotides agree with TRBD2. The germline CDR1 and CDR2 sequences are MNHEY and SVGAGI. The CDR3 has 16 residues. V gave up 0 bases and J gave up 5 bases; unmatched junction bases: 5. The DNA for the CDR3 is TGTGCCAGCAGTTACTCAACTAGCGGGGCGGGAGATACGCAGTATTTT. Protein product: CASSYSTSGAGDTQYF.

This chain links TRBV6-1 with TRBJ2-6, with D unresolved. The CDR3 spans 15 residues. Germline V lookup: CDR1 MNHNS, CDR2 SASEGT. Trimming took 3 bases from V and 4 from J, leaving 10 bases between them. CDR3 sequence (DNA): TGTGCCAGCAGTGAGGAGTTGATCGGGGCCAACGTCCTGACTTTC. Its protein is CASSEELIGANVLTF.

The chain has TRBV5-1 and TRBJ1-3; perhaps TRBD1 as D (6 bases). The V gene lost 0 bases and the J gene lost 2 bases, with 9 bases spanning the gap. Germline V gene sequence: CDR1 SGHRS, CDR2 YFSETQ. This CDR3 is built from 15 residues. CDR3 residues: CASSLAQGTGNTIYF. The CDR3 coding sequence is TGCGCCAGCAGCTTGGCCCAGGGGACTGGAAACACCATATATTTT.

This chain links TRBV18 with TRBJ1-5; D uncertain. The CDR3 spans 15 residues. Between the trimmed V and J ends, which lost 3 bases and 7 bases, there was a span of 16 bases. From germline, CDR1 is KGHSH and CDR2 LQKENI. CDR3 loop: CASSPPGGVGQPQHF. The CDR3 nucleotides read TGTGCCAGCTCACCGCCCGGCGGGGTAGGACAGCCCCAGCATTTT. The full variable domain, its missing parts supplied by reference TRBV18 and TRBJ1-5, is NAGVMQNPRHLVRRRGQEARLRCSPMKGHSHVYWYRQLPEEGLKFMVYLQKENIIDESGMPKERFSAEFPKEGPSILRIQQVVRGDSAAYFCASSPPGGVGQPQHFGDGTRLSIL.

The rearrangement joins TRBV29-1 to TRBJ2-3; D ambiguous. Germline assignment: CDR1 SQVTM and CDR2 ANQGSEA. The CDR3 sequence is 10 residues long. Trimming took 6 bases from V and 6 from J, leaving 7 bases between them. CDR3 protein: CSVGRDTQYF. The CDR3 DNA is TGCAGCGTGGGCCGGGATACGCAGTATTTT.

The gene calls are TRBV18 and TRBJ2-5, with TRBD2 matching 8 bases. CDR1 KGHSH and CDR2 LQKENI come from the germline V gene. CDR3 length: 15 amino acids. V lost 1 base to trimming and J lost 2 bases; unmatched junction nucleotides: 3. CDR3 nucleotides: TGTGCCAGCTCACCACTCCGGGGGGGACAAGAGACCCAGTACTTC. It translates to CASSPLRGGQETQYF.

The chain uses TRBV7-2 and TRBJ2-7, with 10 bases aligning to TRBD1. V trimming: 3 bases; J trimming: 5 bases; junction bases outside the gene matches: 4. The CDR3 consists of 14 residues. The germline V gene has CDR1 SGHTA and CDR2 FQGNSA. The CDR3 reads CASSFGQGGNEQYF. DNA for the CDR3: TGTGCCAGCAGCTTTGGACAGGGGGGCAACGAGCAGTACTTC.

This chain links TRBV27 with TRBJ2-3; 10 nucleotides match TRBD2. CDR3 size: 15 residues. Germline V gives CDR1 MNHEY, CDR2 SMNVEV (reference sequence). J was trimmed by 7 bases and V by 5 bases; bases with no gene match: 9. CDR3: CASSRPSGGFYTQYF. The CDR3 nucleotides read TGTGCCAGCAGTCGGCCTAGCGGGGGCTTCTATACGCAGTATTTT.

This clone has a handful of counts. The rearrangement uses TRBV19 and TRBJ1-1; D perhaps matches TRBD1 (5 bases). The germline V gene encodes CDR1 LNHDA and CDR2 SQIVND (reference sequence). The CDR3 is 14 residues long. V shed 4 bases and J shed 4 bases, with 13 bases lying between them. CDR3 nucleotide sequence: TGTGCCAGTAGTAACGGGCAGGGTAGCACTGAAGCTTTCTTT. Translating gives CASSNGQGSTEAFF.

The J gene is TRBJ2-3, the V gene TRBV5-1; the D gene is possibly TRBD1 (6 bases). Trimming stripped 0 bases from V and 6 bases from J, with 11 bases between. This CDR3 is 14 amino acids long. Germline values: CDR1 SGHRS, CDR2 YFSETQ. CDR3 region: CASSLGGPSDTQYF. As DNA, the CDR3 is TGCGCCAGCAGCTTGGGGGGGCCCAGCGATACGCAGTATTTT.

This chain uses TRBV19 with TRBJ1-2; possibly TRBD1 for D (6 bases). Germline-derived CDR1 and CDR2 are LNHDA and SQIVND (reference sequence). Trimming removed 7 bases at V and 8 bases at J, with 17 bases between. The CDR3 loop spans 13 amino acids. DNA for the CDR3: TGTGCCAGTACGCAAGGGAGGGGACAAGGCTACACCTTC. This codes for CASTQGRGQGYTF. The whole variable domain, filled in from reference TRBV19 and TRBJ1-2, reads DGGITQSPKYLFRKEGQNVTLSCEQNLNHDAMYWYRQDPGQGLRLIYYSQIVNDFQKGDIAEGYSVSREKKESFPLTVTSAQKNPTAFYLCASTQGRGQGYTFGSGTRLTVV.

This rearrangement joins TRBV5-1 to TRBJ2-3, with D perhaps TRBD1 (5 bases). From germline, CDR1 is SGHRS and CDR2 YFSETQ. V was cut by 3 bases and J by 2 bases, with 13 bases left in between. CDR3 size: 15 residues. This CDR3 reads CASSWGPIPTDTQYF. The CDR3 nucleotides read TGCGCCAGCAGCTGGGGCCCGATCCCCACAGATACGCAGTATTTT.

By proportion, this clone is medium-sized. CDR3 in DNA: TGTGCCAGCAGTCTGAATACGGGTTTTCGAGGCTACACCTTC. This encodes CASSLNTGFRGYTF. The chain combines TRBV25-1 with TRBJ1-2, with D unresolved. CDR1 and CDR2 (germline): MGHDK, SYGVNS. This CDR3 has 14 amino acids. The V end lost 5 bases, the J end lost 8 bases, and 18 bases lay between the germline ends.

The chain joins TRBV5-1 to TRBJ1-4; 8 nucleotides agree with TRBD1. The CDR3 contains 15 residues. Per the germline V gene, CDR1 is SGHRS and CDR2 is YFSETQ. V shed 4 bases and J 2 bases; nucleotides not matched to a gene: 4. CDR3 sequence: CASSGTGGTNEKLFF. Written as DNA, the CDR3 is TGCGCCAGCAGCGGAACAGGGGGGACTAATGAAAAACTGTTTTTT.